This TCR beta chain was retrieved from a study of blood T cell repertoires in COVID-19. Study in general: The cDNA or gDNA used as material had been derived from T cells, B-cell-depleted T cells, or PBMCs.

Germline CDR1 is KGHDR and CDR2 is SFDVKD. The germline V and J ends were trimmed by 5 bases and 1 base, with 11 bases remaining between them. This CDR3 comprises 15 residues. Using immunoSEQ multiplex PCR, the repertoire was profiled, and TCRdb retains in-frame clones only, with some absent. The sample lists just under 300,000 clones, around nine tenths occurring once. Input material: peripheral blood. The chain combines TRBV24-1 with TRBJ1-5, with a possible D match to TRBD1 (5 bases). This TCR derives from a man aged 70-80 years with acute or convalescent COVID-19. CDR3 amino acids: CATSAGGTSNQPQHF. As DNA, the CDR3 is TGTGCCACCAGTGCCGGGGGGACGAGCAATCAGCCCCAGCATTTT.